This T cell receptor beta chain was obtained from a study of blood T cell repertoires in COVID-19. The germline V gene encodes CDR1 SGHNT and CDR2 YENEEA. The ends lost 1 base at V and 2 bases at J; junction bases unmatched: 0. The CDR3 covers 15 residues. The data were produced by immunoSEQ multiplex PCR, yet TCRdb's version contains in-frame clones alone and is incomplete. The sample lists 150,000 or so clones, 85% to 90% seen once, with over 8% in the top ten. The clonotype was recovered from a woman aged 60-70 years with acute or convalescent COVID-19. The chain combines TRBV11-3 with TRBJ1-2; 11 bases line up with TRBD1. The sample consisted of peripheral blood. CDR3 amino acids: CASSLGTGGNYGYTF. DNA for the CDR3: TGTGCCAGCAGCTTAGGGACAGGGGGCAACTATGGCTACACCTTC. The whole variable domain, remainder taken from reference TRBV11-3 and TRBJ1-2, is EAGVVQSPRYKIIEKKQPVAFWCNPISGHNTLYWYLQNLGQGPELLIRYENEEAVDDSQLPKDRFSAERLKGVDSTLKIQPAELGDSAVYLCASSLGTGGNYGYTFGSGTRLTVV.